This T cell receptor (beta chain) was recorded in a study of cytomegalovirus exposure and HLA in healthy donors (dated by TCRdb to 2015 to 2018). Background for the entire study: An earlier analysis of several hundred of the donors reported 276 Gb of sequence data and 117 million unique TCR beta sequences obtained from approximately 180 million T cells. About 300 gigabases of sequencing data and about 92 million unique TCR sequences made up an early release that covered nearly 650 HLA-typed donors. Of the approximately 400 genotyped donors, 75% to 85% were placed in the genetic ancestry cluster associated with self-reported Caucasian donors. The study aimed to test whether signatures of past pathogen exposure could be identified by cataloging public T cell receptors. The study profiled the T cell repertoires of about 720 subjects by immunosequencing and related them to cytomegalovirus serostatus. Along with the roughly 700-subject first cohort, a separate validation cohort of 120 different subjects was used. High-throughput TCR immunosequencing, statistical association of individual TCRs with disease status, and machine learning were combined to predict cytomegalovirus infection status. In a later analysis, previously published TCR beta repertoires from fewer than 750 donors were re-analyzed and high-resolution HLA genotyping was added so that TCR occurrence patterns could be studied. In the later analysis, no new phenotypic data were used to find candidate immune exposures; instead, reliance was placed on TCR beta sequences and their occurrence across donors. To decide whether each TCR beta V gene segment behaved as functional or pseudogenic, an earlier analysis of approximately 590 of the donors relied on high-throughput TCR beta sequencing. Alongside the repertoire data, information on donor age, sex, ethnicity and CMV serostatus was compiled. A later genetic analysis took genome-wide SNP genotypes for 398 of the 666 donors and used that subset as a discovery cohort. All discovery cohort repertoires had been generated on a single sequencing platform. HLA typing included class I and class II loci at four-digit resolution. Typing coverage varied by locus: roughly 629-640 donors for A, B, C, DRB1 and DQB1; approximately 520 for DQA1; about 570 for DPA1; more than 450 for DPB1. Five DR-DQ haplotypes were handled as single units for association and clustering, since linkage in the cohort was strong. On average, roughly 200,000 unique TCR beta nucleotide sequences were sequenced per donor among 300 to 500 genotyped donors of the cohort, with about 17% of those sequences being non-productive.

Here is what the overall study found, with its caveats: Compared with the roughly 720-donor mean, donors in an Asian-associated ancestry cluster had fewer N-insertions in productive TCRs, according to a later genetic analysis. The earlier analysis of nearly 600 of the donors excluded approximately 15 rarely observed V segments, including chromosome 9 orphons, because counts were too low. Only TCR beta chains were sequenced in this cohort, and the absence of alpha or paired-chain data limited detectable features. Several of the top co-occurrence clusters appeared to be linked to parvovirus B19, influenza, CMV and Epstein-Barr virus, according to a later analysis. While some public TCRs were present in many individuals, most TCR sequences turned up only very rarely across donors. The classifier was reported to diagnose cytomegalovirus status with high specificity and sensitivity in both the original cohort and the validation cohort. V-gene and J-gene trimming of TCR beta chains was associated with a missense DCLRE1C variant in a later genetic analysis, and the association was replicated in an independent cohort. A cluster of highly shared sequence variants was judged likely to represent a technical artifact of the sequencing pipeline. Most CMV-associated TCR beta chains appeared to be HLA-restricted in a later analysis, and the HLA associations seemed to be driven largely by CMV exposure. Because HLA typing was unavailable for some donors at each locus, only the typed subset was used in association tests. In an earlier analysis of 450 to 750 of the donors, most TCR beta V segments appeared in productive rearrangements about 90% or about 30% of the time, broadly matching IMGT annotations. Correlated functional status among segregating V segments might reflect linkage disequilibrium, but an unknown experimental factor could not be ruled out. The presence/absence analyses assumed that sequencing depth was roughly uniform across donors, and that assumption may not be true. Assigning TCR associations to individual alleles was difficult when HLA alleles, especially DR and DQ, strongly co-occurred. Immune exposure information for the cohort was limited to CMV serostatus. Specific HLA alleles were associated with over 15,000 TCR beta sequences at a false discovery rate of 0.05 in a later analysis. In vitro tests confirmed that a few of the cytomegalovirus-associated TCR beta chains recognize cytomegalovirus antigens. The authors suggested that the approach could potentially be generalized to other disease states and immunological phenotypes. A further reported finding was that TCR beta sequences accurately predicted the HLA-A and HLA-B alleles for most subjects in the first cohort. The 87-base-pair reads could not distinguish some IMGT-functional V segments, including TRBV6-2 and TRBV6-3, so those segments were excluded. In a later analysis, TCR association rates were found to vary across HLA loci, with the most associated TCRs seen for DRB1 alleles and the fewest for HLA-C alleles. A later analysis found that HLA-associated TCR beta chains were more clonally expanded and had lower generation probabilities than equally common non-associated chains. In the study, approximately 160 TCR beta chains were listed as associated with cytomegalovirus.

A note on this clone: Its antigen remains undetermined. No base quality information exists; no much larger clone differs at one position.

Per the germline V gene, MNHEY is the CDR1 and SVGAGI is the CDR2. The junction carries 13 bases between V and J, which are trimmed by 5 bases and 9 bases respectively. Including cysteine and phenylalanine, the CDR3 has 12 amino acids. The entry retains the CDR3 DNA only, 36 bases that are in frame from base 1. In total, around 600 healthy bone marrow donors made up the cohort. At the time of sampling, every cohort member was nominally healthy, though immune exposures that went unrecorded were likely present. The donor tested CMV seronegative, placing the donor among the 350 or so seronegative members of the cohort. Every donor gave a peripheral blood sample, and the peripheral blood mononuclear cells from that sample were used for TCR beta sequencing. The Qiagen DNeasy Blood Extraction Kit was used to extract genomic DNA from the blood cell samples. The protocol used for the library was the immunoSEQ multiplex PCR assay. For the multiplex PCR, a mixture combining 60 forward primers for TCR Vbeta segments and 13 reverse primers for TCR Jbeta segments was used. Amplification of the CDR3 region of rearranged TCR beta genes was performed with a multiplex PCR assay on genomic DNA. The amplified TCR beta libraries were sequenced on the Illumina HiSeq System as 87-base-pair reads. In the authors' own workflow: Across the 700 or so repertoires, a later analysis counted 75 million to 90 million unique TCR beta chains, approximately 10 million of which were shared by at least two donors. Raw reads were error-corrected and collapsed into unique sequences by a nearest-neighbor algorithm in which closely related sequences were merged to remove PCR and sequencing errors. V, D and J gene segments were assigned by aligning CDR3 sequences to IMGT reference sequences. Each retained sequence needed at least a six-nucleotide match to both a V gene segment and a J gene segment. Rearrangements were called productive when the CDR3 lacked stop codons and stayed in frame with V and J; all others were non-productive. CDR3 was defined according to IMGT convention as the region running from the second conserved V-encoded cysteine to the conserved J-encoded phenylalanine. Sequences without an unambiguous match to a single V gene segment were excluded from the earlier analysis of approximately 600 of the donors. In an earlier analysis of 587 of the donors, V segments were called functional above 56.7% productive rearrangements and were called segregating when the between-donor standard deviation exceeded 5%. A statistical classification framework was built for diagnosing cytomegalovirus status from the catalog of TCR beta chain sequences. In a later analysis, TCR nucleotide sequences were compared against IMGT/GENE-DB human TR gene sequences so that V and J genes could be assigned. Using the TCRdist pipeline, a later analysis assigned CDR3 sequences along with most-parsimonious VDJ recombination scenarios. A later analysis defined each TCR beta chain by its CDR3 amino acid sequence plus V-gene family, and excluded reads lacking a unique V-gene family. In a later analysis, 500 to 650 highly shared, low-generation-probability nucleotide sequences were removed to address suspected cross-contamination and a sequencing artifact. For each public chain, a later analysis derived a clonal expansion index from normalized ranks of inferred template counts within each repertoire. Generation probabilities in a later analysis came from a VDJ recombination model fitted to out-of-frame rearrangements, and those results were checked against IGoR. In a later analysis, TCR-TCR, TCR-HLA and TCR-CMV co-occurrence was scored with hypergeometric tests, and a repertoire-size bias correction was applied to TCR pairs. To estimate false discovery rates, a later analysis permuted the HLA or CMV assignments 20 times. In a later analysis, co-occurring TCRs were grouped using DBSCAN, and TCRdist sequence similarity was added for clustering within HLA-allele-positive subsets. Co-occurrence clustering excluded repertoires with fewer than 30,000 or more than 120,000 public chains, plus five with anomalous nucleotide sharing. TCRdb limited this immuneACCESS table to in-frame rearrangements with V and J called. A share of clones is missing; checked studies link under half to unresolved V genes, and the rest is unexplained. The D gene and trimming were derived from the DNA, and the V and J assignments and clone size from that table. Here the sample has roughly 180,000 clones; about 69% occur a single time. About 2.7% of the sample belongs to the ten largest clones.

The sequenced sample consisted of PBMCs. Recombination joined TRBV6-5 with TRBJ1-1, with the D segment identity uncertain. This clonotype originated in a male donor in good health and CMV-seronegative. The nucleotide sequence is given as TGTGCCAGCAGTGGGCCCCAGGCTCAAGCTTTCTTT. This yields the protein CASSGPQAQAFF.